This note documents a single T cell receptor beta chain sequence. Its target is not known. The record originates from a study of cytomegalovirus exposure and HLA in healthy donors. Study information: The roughly 120 validation repertoires used the same platform as the approximately 620 first-cohort repertoires (as reported by a later analysis). Whole-study results and caveats: Reported performance of the classifier showed diagnosis of cytomegalovirus status with high specificity and sensitivity.

Using immunoSEQ multiplex PCR, the repertoire was profiled, and TCRdb retains in-frame clones only, with some absent. The sample comprises over 150,000 clones, roughly 84% of which are singletons, and approximately 2% rests with the top ten. Germline CDR1 and CDR2: SQVTM and ANQGSEA. Trimming took off 2 bases at V and 0 bases at J, with 5 bases between the two ends. The CDR3 sequence is 14 residues long. The receptor's source is a human donor in good health. V gene TRBV29-1 combines with J gene TRBJ2-6; D unresolved. The sample consisted of PBMCs. DNA for the CDR3: TGCAGCGTTGAACGGTTCTCTGGGGCCAACGTCCTGACTTTC. It codes for CSVERFSGANVLTF.